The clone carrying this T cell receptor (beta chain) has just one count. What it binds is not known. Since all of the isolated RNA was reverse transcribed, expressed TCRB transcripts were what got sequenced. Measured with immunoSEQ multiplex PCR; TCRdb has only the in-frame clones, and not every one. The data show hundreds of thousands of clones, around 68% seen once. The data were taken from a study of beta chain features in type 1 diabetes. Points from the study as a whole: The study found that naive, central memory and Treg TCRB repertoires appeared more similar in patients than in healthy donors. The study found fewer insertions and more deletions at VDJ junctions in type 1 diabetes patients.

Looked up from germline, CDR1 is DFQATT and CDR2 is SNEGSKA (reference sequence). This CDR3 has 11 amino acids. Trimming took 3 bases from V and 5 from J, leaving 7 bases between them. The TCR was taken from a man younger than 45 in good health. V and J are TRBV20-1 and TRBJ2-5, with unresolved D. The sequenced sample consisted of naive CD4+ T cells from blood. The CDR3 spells CSARGSETQYF. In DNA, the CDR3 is TGCAGTGCTAGGGGATCGGAGACCCAGTACTTC.